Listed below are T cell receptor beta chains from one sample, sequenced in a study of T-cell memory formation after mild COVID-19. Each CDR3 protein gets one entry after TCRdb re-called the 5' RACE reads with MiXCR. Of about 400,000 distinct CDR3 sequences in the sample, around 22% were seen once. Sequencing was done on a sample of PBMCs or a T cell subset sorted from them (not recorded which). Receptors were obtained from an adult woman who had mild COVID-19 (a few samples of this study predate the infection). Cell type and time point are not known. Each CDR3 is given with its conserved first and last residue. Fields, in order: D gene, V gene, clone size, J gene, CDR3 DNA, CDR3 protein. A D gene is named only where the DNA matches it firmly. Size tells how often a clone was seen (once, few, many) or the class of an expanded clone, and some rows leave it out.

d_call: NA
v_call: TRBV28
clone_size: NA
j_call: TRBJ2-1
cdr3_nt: TGTGCCAGCAGAGGGGGGTCAGGGTACGAGCAGTTCTTC
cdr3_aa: CASRGGSGYEQFF

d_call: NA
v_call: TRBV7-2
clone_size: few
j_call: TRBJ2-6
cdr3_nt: TGTGCCAGCAGCATAGGGCTTTGGGCCAACGTCCTGACTTTC
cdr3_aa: CASSIGLWANVLTF

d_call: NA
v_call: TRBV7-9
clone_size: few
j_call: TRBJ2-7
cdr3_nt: TGTGCCAGCAGCTCCTTCCGGGGGCAACTCGAGCAGTACTTC
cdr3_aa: CASSSFRGQLEQYF

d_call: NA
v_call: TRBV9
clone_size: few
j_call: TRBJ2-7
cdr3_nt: TGTGCCAGCAGCGTTGAGGGGTTCGACGAGCAGTACTTC
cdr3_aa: CASSVEGFDEQYF

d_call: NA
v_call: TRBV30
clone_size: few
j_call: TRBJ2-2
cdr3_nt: TGTGCCTGGAGGGCTATTGGGTGGGACACCGGGGAGCTGTTTTTT
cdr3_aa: CAWRAIGWDTGELFF

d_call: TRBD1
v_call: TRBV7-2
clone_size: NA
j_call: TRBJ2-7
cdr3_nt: TGTGCCAGCAGCTGGGGACAGGGGAATCGCGAGCAGTACTTC
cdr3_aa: CASSWGQGNREQYF

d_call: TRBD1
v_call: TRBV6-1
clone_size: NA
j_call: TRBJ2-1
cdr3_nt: TGTGCCAGCACTCCGGACAGGGCGCCCTACAATGAGCAGTTCTTC
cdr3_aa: CASTPDRAPYNEQFF

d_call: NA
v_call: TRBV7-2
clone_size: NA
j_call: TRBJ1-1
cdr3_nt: TGTGCCAGCAGCTTTGCCCGCCAAGCTTTCTTT
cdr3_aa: CASSFARQAFF

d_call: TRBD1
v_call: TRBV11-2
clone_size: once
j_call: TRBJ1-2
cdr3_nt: TGTGCCAGCAGCTTAGCATACGGGACAGCGGGCTACACCTTC
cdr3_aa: CASSLAYGTAGYTF

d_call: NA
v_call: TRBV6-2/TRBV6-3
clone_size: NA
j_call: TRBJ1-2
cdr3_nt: TGTGCCAGCAGTAACTTGAGGGGGGCAAACTATGGCTACACCTTC
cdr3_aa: CASSNLRGANYGYTF

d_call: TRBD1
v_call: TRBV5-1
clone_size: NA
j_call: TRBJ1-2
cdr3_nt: TGCGCCAGCAGCTCAGGCCCGGGACAGGGGGCAAATGGCTACACCTTC
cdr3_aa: CASSSGPGQGANGYTF

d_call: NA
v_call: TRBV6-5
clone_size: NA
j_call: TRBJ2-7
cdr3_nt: TGTGCCAGCAGCTCCTCCACGGGGGACCCCTCCTACGAGCAGTACTTC
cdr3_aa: CASSSSTGDPSYEQYF

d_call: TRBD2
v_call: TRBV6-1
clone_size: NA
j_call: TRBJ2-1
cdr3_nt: TGTGCCACCCTAGCGGGTATCTCCTACAATGAGCAGTTCTTC
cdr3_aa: CATLAGISYNEQFF

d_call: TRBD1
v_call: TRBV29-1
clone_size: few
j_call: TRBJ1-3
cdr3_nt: TGCAGCGTTGAGCGGACAGGCTCTGGAAACACCATATATTTT
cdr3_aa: CSVERTGSGNTIYF

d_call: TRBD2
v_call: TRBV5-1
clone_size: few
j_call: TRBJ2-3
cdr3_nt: TGCGCCAGCACGATTAGCGGGAGTGCAGATACGCAGTATTTT
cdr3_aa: CASTISGSADTQYF

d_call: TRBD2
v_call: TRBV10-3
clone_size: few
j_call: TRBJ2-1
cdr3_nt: TGTGCCATCAGTGAGTCGGGGAGCGGGGGGCACGATGAGCAGTTCTTC
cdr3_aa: CAISESGSGGHDEQFF

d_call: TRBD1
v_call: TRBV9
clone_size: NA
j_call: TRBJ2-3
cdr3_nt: TGTGCCAGCAGCACCCAAACAGGGGGTATAACAGATACGCAGTATTTT
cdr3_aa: CASSTQTGGITDTQYF

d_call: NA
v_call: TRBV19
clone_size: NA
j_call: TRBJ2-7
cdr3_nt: TGTGCCAGTACGCGACACTTCTCCTACGAGCAGTACTTC
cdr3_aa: CASTRHFSYEQYF

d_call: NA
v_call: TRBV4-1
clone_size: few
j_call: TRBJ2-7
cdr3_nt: TGCGCCAGCAGCCAAGATGGAGGGGACCCCTTCTACGAGCAGTACTTC
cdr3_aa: CASSQDGGDPFYEQYF

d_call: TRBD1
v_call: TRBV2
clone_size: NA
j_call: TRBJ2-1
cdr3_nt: TGTGCCAGCACCAAAGGGACAGGTTCCTACAATGAGCAGTTCTTC
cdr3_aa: CASTKGTGSYNEQFF

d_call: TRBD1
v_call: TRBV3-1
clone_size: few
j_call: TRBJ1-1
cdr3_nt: TGTGCCAGCAGCCCAGGACAGGGTTACACTGAAGCTTTCTTT
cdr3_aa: CASSPGQGYTEAFF

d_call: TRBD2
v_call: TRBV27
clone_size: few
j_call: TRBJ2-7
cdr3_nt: TGTGCCAGCAGTTTTACGGTTTTGGGGGGGCTAGCGGGAGCCTACGAGCAGTACTTC
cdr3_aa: CASSFTVLGGLAGAYEQYF

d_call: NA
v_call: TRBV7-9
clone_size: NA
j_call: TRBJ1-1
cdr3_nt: TGTGCCAGCAGCTTCGTAGGGTCCGAAGCTTTCTTT
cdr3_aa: CASSFVGSEAFF

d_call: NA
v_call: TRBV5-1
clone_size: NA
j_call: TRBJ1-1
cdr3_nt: TGCGCCAGCAGCGTAGCGACAGCGAACACTGAAGCTTTCTTT
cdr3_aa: CASSVATANTEAFF

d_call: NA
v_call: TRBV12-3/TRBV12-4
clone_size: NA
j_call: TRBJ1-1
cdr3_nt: TGTGCCAGCAGTTCGAAACAGGTGAACACTGAAGCTTTCTTT
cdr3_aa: CASSSKQVNTEAFF

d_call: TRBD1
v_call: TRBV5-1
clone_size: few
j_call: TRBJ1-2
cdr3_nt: TGCGCCAGCAGCCCGACCGGGACAGGGGACGTGAACTATGGCTACACCTTC
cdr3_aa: CASSPTGTGDVNYGYTF

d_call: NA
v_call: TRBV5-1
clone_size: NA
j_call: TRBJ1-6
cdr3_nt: TGCGCCAGCAGCTTGGAATATGGGGAGATTAATTCACCCCTCCACTTT
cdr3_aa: CASSLEYGEINSPLHF

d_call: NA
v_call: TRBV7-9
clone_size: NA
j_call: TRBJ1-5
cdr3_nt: TGTGCCAGCAGTCGGACGGACGGCAATCAGCCCCAGCATTTT
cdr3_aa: CASSRTDGNQPQHF

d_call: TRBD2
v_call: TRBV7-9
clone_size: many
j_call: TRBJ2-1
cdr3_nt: TGTGCCAGCAGCTCGGGGACTAGCGGGAGAAATGAGCAGTTCTTC
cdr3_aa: CASSSGTSGRNEQFF

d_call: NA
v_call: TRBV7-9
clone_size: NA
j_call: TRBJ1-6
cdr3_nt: TGTGCCAGCAGCTCCCAGACAGCTCGCTCTGGAAATTCACCCCTCCACTTT
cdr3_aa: CASSSQTARSGNSPLHF

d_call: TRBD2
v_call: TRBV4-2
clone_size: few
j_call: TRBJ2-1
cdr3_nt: TGTGCCAGCAGCCCAACCGGGACTAGCGGGTTCTATGAGCAGTTCTTC
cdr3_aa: CASSPTGTSGFYEQFF

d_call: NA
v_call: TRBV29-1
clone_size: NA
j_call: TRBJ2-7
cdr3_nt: TGCAGCGGCCGTTCGGGGTTTGAGCAGTACTTC
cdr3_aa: CSGRSGFEQYF

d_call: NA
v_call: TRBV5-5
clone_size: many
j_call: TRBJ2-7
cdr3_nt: TGTGCCAGCACCCATTTGGGGGGCTCCTACGAGCAGTACTTC
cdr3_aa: CASTHLGGSYEQYF

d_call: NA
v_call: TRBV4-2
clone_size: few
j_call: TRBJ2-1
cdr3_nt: TGTGCCAGCAGCCAAGTTACCCAGGACTACAATGAGCAGTTCTTC
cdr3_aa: CASSQVTQDYNEQFF

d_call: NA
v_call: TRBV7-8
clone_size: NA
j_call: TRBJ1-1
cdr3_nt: TGTGCCAGCAGCTTAGTAAGCGGAGAGAACACTGAAGCTTTCTTT
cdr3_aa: CASSLVSGENTEAFF

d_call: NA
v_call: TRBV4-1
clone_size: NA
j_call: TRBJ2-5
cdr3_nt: TGCGCCAGCAGCCAAGAAAGGCGGGAGACCCAGTACTTC
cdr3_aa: CASSQERRETQYF

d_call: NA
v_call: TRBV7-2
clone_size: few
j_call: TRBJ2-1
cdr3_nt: TGTGCCAGCAGCTTGGGCTATCTGAGGCAATACAATGAGCAGTTCTTC
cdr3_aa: CASSLGYLRQYNEQFF